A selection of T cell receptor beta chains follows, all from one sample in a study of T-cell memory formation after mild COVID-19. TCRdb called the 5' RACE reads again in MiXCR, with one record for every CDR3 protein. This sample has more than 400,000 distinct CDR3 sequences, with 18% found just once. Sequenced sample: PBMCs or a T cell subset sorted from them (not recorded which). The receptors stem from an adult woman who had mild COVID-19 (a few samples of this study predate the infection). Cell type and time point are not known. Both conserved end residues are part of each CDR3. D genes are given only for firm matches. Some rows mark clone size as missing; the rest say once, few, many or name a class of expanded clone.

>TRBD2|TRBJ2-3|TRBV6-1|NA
CAGLGAGGTDTQYF
TGTGCCGGCCTGGGGGCGGGAGGTACAGATACGCAGTATTTT
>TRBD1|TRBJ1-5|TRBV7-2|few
CASSSTGGGQPQHF
TGTGCCAGCAGCTCGACAGGGGGTGGTCAGCCCCAGCATTTT
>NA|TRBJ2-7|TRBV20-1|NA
CSAPHSFSYEQYF
TGCAGTGCCCCGCACAGTTTCTCCTACGAGCAGTACTTC
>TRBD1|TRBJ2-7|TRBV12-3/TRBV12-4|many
CASRRTATPLWGQGAVNEQYF
TGTGCCAGCAGACGAACAGCAACCCCATTGTGGGGACAGGGGGCGGTAAACGAGCAGTACTTC
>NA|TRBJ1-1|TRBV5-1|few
CASSLSPGLNTEAFF
TGCGCCAGCAGCTTGTCTCCGGGGCTGAACACTGAAGCTTTCTTT
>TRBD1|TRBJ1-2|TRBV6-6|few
CASSWTGPVRGYTF
TGTGCCAGCAGTTGGACAGGGCCGGTGAGGGGCTACACCTTC
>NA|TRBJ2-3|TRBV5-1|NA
CASSLALLRGPADTQYF
TGCGCCAGCAGCTTGGCTCTCCTACGGGGACCCGCAGATACGCAGTATTTT
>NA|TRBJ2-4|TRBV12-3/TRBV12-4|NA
CASSLVSSGKNIQYF
TGTGCCAGCAGTTTAGTGAGTAGCGGAAAAAACATTCAGTACTTC
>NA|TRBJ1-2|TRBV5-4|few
CASSSGTTGYTF
TGTGCCAGCAGCTCCGGGACTACTGGCTACACCTTC
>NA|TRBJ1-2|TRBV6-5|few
CASSYSRGNYGYTF
TGTGCCAGCAGTTACTCGAGGGGGAACTATGGCTACACCTTC
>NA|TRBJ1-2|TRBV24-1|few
CATSGTSPINGYTF
TGTGCCACCAGTGGGACAAGCCCCATCAACGGCTACACCTTC
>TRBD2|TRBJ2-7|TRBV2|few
CASSELAGGLYEQYF
TGTGCCAGCAGTGAGTTAGCGGGAGGCCTTTACGAGCAGTACTTC
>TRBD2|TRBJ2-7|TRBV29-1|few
CSVVGAGGLGIDEQYF
TGCAGCGTTGTGGGAGCGGGAGGACTAGGTATAGACGAGCAGTACTTC
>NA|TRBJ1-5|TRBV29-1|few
CSVSYGFGNQPQHF
TGCAGCGTTTCGTATGGATTCGGCAATCAGCCCCAGCATTTT
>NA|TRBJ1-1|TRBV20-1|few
CSAKPRTEAFF
TGCAGTGCTAAACCCCGAACTGAAGCTTTCTTT
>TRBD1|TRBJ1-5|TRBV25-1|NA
CASSEGTGEVQPQHF
TGTGCCAGCAGTGAAGGGACAGGGGAGGTTCAGCCCCAGCATTTT
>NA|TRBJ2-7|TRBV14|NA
CASSQQFGPPYEQYF
TGTGCCAGCAGCCAACAATTCGGGCCGCCCTACGAGCAGTACTTC
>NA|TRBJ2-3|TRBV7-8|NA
CASSPSITDTQYF
TGTGCCAGCAGCCCTTCAATCACAGATACGCAGTATTTT
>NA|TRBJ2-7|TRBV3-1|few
CASSQDGVNEQYF
TGTGCCAGCAGCCAAGATGGGGTCAACGAGCAGTACTTC
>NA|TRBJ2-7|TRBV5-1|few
CASSLGGATVSYEQYF
TGCGCCAGCAGCTTGGGGGGAGCGACGGTATCCTACGAGCAGTACTTC
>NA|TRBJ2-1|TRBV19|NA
CASRRNTKRVEQFF
TGTGCCAGTAGGCGGAATACGAAGCGGGTTGAGCAGTTCTTC
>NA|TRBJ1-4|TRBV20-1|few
CSARDPSRGTEKLFF
TGCAGTGCTAGGGACCCCTCCCGGGGAACTGAAAAACTGTTTTTT
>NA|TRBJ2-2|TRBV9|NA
CASGTPSNTGELFF
TGTGCCAGCGGGACTCCCTCGAACACCGGGGAGCTGTTTTTT
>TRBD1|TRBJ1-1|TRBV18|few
CASSLRGQHEAFF
TGTGCCAGCTCACTCCGGGGACAGCATGAAGCTTTCTTT
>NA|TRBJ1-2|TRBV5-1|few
CASSLSFAGPDGYTF
TGCGCCAGCAGCTTGTCGTTTGCAGGGCCGGATGGCTACACCTTC
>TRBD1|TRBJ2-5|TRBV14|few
CASSPHTPATGKGTQYF
TGTGCCAGCAGCCCTCATACCCCGGCGACAGGGAAGGGGACCCAGTACTTC
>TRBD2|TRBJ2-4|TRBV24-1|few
CATSDSGRGSIQYF
TGTGCCACCAGTGATTCCGGGAGGGGGAGCATTCAGTACTTC
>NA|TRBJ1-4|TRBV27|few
CASSLYRRDVEYGEKLFF
TGTGCCAGCAGTTTATACCGAAGGGACGTTGAGTACGGTGAAAAACTGTTTTTT
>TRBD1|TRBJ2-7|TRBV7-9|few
CASSLDRGRNEQYF
TGTGCCAGCAGCCTAGACAGGGGTAGGAACGAGCAGTACTTC
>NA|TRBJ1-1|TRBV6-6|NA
CASSTGLRRTEAFF
TGTGCCAGCAGTACAGGGCTGAGACGGACTGAAGCTTTCTTT